This record looks at one T cell receptor (beta chain) sequence and its context. Its specificity is not known. This specimen comes from a study of OX40 agonist ivuxolimab in advanced cancers. In the study overall: Three dose-escalation patients had partial responses: one with hepatocellular carcinoma and two with cutaneous melanoma.

After removal of 0 bases from V and 2 bases from J, the junction contained 9 bases not matched to a gene. The CDR3 has 17 residues. Germline assignment: CDR1 MGHRA and CDR2 YSYEKL. Using immunoSEQ multiplex PCR, the repertoire was profiled, and TCRdb retains in-frame clones only, with some absent. This sample carries roughly 120,000 clones, over 85% of them seen once, and the ten largest clones take about 0.3%. Points from the study as a whole: On average, CD8+ T cells had more expanded clones than CD4+.

The input for sequencing was CD4+ or CD8+ T cells sorted from blood, taken in a trial of the OX40 agonist ivuxolimab. The TCR sequence derives from an adult with an advanced solid tumor such as melanoma, head and neck, liver or kidney cancer. This chain uses TRBV4-1 with TRBJ2-7; 8 bases map to TRBD2. CDR3 protein: CASSQERVAGLPYEQYF. In nucleotides, the CDR3 is TGCGCCAGCAGCCAAGAAAGAGTAGCGGGACTCCCCTACGAGCAGTACTTC.